The present T cell receptor beta chain was sequenced within a study of T cell responses to AZD1222 COVID-19 vaccine. Trimming removed 5 bases at V and 0 bases at J, with 13 bases between. The germline CDR1 and CDR2 sequences are SGHTA and FQGNSA. This CDR3 comprises 16 residues. Profiled with immunoSEQ multiplex PCR; TCRdb holds only in-frame clones, not every one. The repertoire includes 100,000 to 120,000 clones, roughly 92% of them detected once, and about 7.8% sits in the top ten. Source: peripheral blood, taken on day 0 of AZD1222 vaccination. The rearrangement joins TRBV7-2 to TRBJ2-2, with no clear D. The clonotype was recovered from an adult in good health. The CDR3 loop reads CASSRVWRTNTGELFF. DNA of the CDR3: TGTGCCAGCAGCAGGGTTTGGCGCACGAACACCGGGGAGCTGTTTTTT.